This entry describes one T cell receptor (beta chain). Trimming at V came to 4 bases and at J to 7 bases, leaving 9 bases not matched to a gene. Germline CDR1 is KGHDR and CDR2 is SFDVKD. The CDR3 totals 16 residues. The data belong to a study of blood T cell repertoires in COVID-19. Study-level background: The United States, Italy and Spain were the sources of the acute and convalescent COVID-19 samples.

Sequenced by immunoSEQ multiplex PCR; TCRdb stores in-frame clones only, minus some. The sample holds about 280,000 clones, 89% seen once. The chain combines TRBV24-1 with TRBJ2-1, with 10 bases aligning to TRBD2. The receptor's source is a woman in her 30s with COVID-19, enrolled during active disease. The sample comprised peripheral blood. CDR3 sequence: CATSEPSGGARNEQFF. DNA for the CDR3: TGTGCCACCAGTGAACCGAGCGGGGGGGCCAGGAATGAGCAGTTCTTC.